The clone carrying this TCR beta chain has just one count. Genomic DNA, serving as template, underwent TCR beta VDJ and CDR3 profiling. TCRdb redid the calling of the reads with MiXCR, one entry per CDR3 protein. The sample contains roughly 98,000 distinct CDR3 sequences, 55% to 75% of which appear only once. It was patients with CD8+CD57+ cell expansion by flow cytometry who were chosen for sequencing. The data are from a study of CD8+CD57+ T cells in acquired aplastic anemia. Germline values: CDR1 SGHRS, CDR2 YFSETQ. The V end lost 3 bases, the J end lost 0 bases, and 6 bases lay between the germline ends. CDR3 length equals 13 residues.

The receptor's source is a human donor with aplastic anemia. Sequenced input: sorted CD4+, CD8+, or CD8+CD57+ T cells (not recorded which) from PBMCs. The chain couples TRBV5-1 to TRBJ1-1; D not resolved. This CDR3 is CASSSLVNTEAFF. CDR3 nucleotide sequence: TGCGCCAGCAGCTCTCTTGTGAACACTGAAGCTTTCTTT.